The present TCR beta chain was sequenced within a study of T cell responses to AZD1222 COVID-19 vaccine. Germline V gene sequence: CDR1 SGHTA, CDR2 FQGNSA. This CDR3 is built from 15 residues. With 5 bases removed from V and 4 bases from J, the gap between germline ends came to 15 bases. The table came from immunoSEQ multiplex PCR; TCRdb's copy has only in-frame clones and leaves some out. The sample has approximately 70,000 clones, 88% seen once. The V gene is TRBV7-2, the J gene TRBJ2-1; D not certain. The sequence was obtained from an adult who received the MenACWY meningococcal vaccine as a control. The sample here was peripheral blood, taken 28 days after the second dose of the MenACWY control vaccine. The CDR3 region has the DNA TGTGCCAGCAGCCAAGTGGGGTGGTCATACAATGAGCAGTTCTTC. Translation: CASSQVGWSYNEQFF.